This T cell receptor (beta chain) was sequenced for a study of T-cell memory formation after mild COVID-19. Study observations and caveats: Some responding clones appeared in pre-infection memory, suggesting cross-reactive memory joined. Mostly located in CM and EM were contracting CD4+ clones, with contracting CD8+ clones located in EMRA.

Between the trimmed V and J ends, which lost 5 bases and 10 bases, there was a span of 13 bases. Germline V gives CDR1 SGHTA, CDR2 FQGNSA. The CDR3 covers 12 residues. TCRdb reanalysed the 5' RACE reads using MiXCR and keeps one entry per CDR3 protein. The table lists about 410,000 distinct CDR3 sequences, about a sixth of them singletons. As for this clonotype: Its antigen is unidentified.

The sequenced sample consisted of PBMCs or a T cell subset sorted from them (not recorded which). The TCR comes from a man between 18 and 29 years old who had mild COVID-19 (a few samples of this study predate the infection). Cell type and time point are not known. The chain couples TRBV7-2 to TRBJ2-3; no definite D call. The CDR3 is CASSSPPRAQYF. In DNA form, the CDR3 reads TGTGCCAGCAGCAGCCCCCCTAGGGCGCAGTATTTT.